Listed below are T cell receptor beta chains from one sample, sequenced in a study of blood T cell repertoires in COVID-19. This table comes from immunoSEQ multiplex PCR, and its TCRdb copy is limited to in-frame clones, with some not included. This sample has 70,000 or so clones, with 85% to 90% found just once. What was sequenced was peripheral blood. These receptors were taken from a man aged 70 or older with active COVID-19. Each CDR3 is given with its conserved first and last residue. A D gene is named only where the DNA matches it firmly. Clone size is stated in some rows and not others, as once, few, many or a class when expanded.

.,TRBV3-1/TRBV3-2,TRBJ1-2,.,CASGGANFNYGYTF,TGTGCCAGCGGGGGGGCTAACTTTAACTATGGCTACACCTTC
.,TRBV4-1,TRBJ2-7,few,CASSQGGDYEQYF,TGCGCCAGCAGCCAAGGAGGCGACTACGAGCAGTACTTC
.,TRBV30,TRBJ2-5,once,CAWSTDLGETQYF,TGTGCCTGGAGTACGGACTTGGGGGAGACCCAGTACTTC
TRBD1,TRBV28,TRBJ1-2,.,CASSTGWTGGRYGYTF,TGTGCCAGCAGCACCGGTTGGACAGGGGGCCGGTATGGCTACACCTTC
TRBD2,TRBV2,TRBJ2-3,.,CASSAGTSGRGDTQYF,TGTGCCAGCAGCGCCGGGACTAGCGGGAGGGGAGATACGCAGTATTTT
.,TRBV24-1,TRBJ2-7,.,CATSGSGYEQYF,TGTGCCACCAGTGGGTCGGGCTACGAGCAGTACTTC
.,TRBV7-2,TRBJ1-5,few,CASSLGGPGQPQHF,TGTGCCAGCAGCTTAGGGGGGCCGGGGCAGCCCCAGCATTTT
.,TRBV11-2,TRBJ1-1,.,CASSFGLGQTEAFF,TGTGCCAGCAGCTTCGGCCTTGGGCAGACTGAAGCTTTCTTT
TRBD1,TRBV5-1,TRBJ1-2,.,CASSLDRQGGGYTF,TGCGCCAGCAGCTTGGACCGACAGGGGGGTGGCTACACCTTC
TRBD2,TRBV20-1,TRBJ2-1,.,CSASRGTSGMFTEFF,TGCAGTGCTAGTAGGGGGACTAGCGGGATGTTCACGGAGTTCTTC
.,TRBV11-2,TRBJ1-5,.,CASSLGQGYQPQHF,TGTGCCAGCAGCTTAGGCCAGGGTTATCAGCCCCAGCATTTT
TRBD2,TRBV4-2,TRBJ2-1,.,CASSQEGLAGGDNEQFF,TGTGCCAGCAGCCAGGAGGGACTAGCGGGAGGGGACAATGAGCAGTTCTTC
.,TRBV5-4,TRBJ1-1,.,CASSPATGNTEAFF,TGTGCCAGCAGCCCGGCGACAGGAAACACTGAAGCTTTCTTT
TRBD1,TRBV18,TRBJ2-2,.,CASSPDRGTGELFF,TGTGCCAGCTCACCCGACAGGGGCACCGGGGAGCTGTTTTTT
.,TRBV20-1,TRBJ2-1,once,CSAGLYNEQFF,TGCAGTGCAGGACTGTACAATGAGCAGTTCTTC
TRBD2,TRBV19,TRBJ2-3,.,CASSTSGAGHTQYF,TGTGCCAGTAGTACTAGCGGGGCGGGGCATACGCAGTATTTT
.,TRBV30,TRBJ2-3,.,CAWSLGGALGTQYF,TGTGCCTGGAGTTTAGGTGGAGCTTTAGGTACGCAGTATTTT
.,TRBV27,TRBJ1-2,.,CASSSRIPNYGYTF,TGTGCCAGCAGTTCCAGGATTCCTAACTATGGCTACACCTTC
.,TRBV7-9,TRBJ1-5,few,CASSRGEGPQHF,TGTGCCAGCAGCCGAGGCGAGGGGCCCCAGCATTTT
TRBD2,TRBV27,TRBJ2-3,.,CASSSFGGRAGTDTQYF,TGTGCCAGCAGTTCTTTCGGCGGGAGGGCCGGGACAGATACGCAGTATTTT
TRBD2,TRBV27,TRBJ2-1,.,CASIPELAGDPSSYNEQFF,TGTGCCAGCATCCCCGAACTAGCGGGAGACCCGAGCTCCTACAATGAGCAGTTCTTC
TRBD2,TRBV7-8,TRBJ2-7,.,CASSLGGAGTSGSTYEQYF,TGTGCCAGCAGCTTAGGGGGGGCGGGTACTAGCGGGAGTACCTACGAGCAGTACTTC
.,TRBV25-1,TRBJ1-6,few,CASSPPRHVGGSPLHF,TGTGCCAGCAGCCCCCCGAGGCACGTAGGAGGATCACCCCTCCACTTT
.,TRBV6-5,TRBJ2-6,.,CASYRPGANVLTF,TGTGCCAGCTACAGGCCTGGGGCCAACGTCCTGACTTTC
TRBD2,TRBV11-3,TRBJ2-7,.,CATSGDSNYEQYF,TGTGCCACCAGCGGGGACTCCAACTACGAGCAGTACTTC
.,TRBV6-5,TRBJ1-6,.,CASSSRNSPLHF,TGTGCCAGCAGTTCCCGTAATTCACCCCTCCACTTT
.,TRBV6-1,TRBJ1-5,.,CASSDGQGFRQPQHF,TGTGCCAGCAGTGACGGCCAGGGGTTCCGTCAGCCCCAGCATTTT
TRBD1,TRBV6-5,TRBJ2-7,.,CASSYHGQGYEQYF,TGTGCCAGCAGTTACCACGGACAGGGATACGAGCAGTACTTC
.,TRBV3-1/TRBV3-2,TRBJ2-5,.,CASSQGWGGETQYF,TGTGCCAGCAGCCAAGGTTGGGGAGGCGAGACCCAGTACTTC
.,TRBV6-5,TRBJ1-4,.,CASSNLGPGKLFF,TGTGCCAGCTCAAACTTGGGGCCAGGAAAACTGTTTTTT
TRBD1,TRBV9,TRBJ2-7,.,CASSPRTGVTYEQYF,TGTGCCAGCAGCCCGCGGACAGGGGTAACCTACGAGCAGTACTTC
.,TRBV14,TRBJ2-6,.,CASSQDGPGSGANVLTF,TGTGCCAGCAGCCAAGATGGTCCGGGGTCTGGGGCCAACGTCCTGACTTTC
.,TRBV15,TRBJ2-1,.,CATSPWRDGYNEQFF,TGTGCCACCAGCCCGTGGCGGGATGGGTACAATGAGCAGTTCTTC
TRBD1,TRBV28,TRBJ1-5,.,CASSTPGTGNQPQHF,TGTGCCAGCAGTACCCCCGGGACAGGCAATCAGCCCCAGCATTTT
.,TRBV5-1,TRBJ2-5,.,CASSLAGVSRQETQYF,TGCGCCAGCAGCTTGGCCGGGGTCAGCCGCCAAGAGACCCAGTACTTC
.,TRBV21-1,TRBJ2-7,few,CASSKRRGRVDEQYF,TGTGCCAGCAGCAAACGGCGGGGCAGGGTGGACGAGCAGTACTTC
.,TRBV7-3,TRBJ2-1,.,CASSRTTYNEQFF,TGTGCCAGCAGCCGGACTACTTACAATGAGCAGTTCTTC
TRBD2,TRBV5-4,TRBJ2-3,.,CASSLVGREHGDTQYF,TGTGCCAGCAGCTTGGTTGGGCGGGAGCATGGAGATACGCAGTATTTT
.,TRBV9,TRBJ1-1,.,CASSPRQHQNTEAFF,TGTGCCAGCAGCCCTCGACAGCATCAGAACACTGAAGCTTTCTTT
.,TRBV19,TRBJ2-5,.,CASSIDRGETQYF,TGTGCCAGTAGTATAGATCGGGGGGAGACCCAGTACTTC
.,TRBV4-2,TRBJ2-3,.,CASSQDPPKGGGTDTQYF,TGTGCCAGCAGCCAAGACCCCCCTAAAGGGGGTGGCACAGATACGCAGTATTTT
.,TRBV28,TRBJ2-3,.,CASRGGANTDTQYF,TGTGCCAGCAGGGGCGGGGCTAACACAGATACGCAGTATTTT
TRBD2,TRBV15,TRBJ2-7,.,CATSRRLAGAYEQYF,TGTGCCACCAGCCGCCGACTAGCGGGAGCGTACGAGCAGTACTTC
TRBD1,TRBV2,TRBJ2-7,once,CATGQGSYEQYF,TGTGCCACCGGACAGGGCTCCTACGAGCAGTACTTC
.,TRBV19,TRBJ2-7,.,CASSIGGSRYEQYF,TGTGCCAGTAGTATAGGGGGCAGCCGGTACGAGCAGTACTTC
.,TRBV28,TRBJ1-1,.,CASSFRRVAAMNTEAFF,TGTGCCAGCAGTTTCCGCCGGGTGGCGGCCATGAACACTGAAGCTTTCTTT
TRBD1,TRBV6-5,TRBJ1-6,few,CASSYFEGANSPLHF,TGTGCCAGCAGTTACTTTGAGGGGGCTAATTCACCCCTCCACTTT
.,TRBV28,TRBJ1-2,few,CASNQQGTVYTF,TGTGCCAGCAACCAACAGGGAACGGTCTACACCTTC
.,TRBV24-1,TRBJ2-1,.,CATSDAGGAAYNEQFF,TGTGCCACCAGTGATGCCGGTGGGGCGGCCTACAATGAGCAGTTCTTC
TRBD2,TRBV9,TRBJ2-7,.,CASSPDLAAPYEQYF,TGTGCCAGCAGCCCCGACCTAGCGGCCCCCTACGAGCAGTACTTC
.,TRBV10-3,TRBJ1-2,.,CAISGGQGQGYTF,TGTGCCATCAGTGGCGGGCAGGGGCAAGGCTACACCTTC
.,TRBV18,TRBJ1-1,.,CASSPGRNTEAFF,TGTGCCAGCTCACCAGGGAGGAACACTGAAGCTTTCTTT
.,TRBV4-1,TRBJ1-2,many,CASSQDAGINYGYTF,TGCGCCAGCAGCCAAGACGCAGGGATTAACTATGGCTACACCTTC